This T cell receptor beta chain was obtained from a study of T cell responses to AZD1222 COVID-19 vaccine. Clones were sequenced by immunoSEQ multiplex PCR, and TCRdb holds only the in-frame ones, with some missing. The table lists around 140,000 clones, 85% to 95% of them singletons. The study's findings and limits: Seropositive at baseline were only a handful of AZD1222 recipients. Clonal diversity may have been underestimated, and the donors were mostly white British, with more females than males.

Trimming took off 1 base at V and 0 bases at J, with 10 bases between the two ends. CDR1 MNHNS and CDR2 SASEGT come from the germline V gene. The CDR3 totals 15 residues. To note about this clone: Antigen unknown.

The sample was peripheral blood, taken on day 0 of AZD1222 vaccination. This receptor was obtained from an adult in good health. The rearrangement links TRBV6-1 to TRBJ2-7; D not resolved. The CDR3 DNA sequence: TGTGCCAGCAGTGAAGGGTGGATTAGCTCCTACGAGCAGTACTTC. It specifies CASSEGWISSYEQYF.